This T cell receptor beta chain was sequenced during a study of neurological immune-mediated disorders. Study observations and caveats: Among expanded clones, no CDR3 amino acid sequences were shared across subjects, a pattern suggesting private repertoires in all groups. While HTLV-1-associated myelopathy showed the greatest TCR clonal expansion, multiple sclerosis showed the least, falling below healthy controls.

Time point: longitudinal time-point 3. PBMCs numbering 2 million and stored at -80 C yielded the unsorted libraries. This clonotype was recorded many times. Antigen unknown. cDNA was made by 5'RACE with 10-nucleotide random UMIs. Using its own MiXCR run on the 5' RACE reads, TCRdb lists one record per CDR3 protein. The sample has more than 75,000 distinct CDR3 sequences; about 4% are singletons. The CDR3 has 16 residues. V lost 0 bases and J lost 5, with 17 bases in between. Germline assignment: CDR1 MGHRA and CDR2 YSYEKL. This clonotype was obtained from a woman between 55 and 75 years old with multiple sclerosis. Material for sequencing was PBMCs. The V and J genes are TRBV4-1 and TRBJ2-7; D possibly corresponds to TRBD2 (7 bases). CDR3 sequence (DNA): TGCGCCAGCAGCCAAGACGCGGGGGCCGCTCTCAACGAGCAGTACTTC. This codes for CASSQDAGAALNEQYF.